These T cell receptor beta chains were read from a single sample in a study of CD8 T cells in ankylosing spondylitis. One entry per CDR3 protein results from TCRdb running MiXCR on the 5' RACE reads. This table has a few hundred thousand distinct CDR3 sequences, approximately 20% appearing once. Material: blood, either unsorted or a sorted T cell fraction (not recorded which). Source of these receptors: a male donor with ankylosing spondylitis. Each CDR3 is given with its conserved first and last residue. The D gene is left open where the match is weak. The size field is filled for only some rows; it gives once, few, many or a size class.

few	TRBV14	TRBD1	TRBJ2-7	TGTGCCAGCAGCCAATACGGACAGGGACGGCGGGACGAGCAGTACTTC	CASSQYGQGRRDEQYF
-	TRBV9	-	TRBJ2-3	TGTGCCAGCAGCGTCAGACAGGCCACAGATACGCAGTATTTT	CASSVRQATDTQYF
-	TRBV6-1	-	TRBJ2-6	TGTGCCAGCAGTGAACGGGTCTCTGGGGCCAACGTCCTGACTTTC	CASSERVSGANVLTF
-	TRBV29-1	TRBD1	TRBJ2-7	TGCAGCGTACAGGGGGCCGGCGTCGTAGGGGCCTACGAGCAGTACTTC	CSVQGAGVVGAYEQYF
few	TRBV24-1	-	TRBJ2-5	TGTGCCACCAGTGATTTGGGGCAGGGGCACATGGAGACCCAGTACTTC	CATSDLGQGHMETQYF
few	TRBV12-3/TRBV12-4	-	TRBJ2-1	TGTGCCAGCAGTTTTAGGACTGGATCTCAGTTCTTC	CASSFRTGSQFF
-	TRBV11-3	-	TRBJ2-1	TGTGCCAGCAGCTTTGAAGCGGAATACAATGAGCAGTTCTTC	CASSFEAEYNEQFF
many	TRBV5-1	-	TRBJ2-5	TGCGCCAGCAGCTTGCCACCCCAAGAGACCCAGTACTTC	CASSLPPQETQYF
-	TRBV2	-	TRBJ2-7	TGTGCCAAAAAAGACGGGGATTACGAGCAGTACTTC	CAKKDGDYEQYF
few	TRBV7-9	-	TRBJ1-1	TGTGCCAGCACGGGGCAGCCTGCCGGGGAGAACACTGAAGCTTTCTTT	CASTGQPAGENTEAFF